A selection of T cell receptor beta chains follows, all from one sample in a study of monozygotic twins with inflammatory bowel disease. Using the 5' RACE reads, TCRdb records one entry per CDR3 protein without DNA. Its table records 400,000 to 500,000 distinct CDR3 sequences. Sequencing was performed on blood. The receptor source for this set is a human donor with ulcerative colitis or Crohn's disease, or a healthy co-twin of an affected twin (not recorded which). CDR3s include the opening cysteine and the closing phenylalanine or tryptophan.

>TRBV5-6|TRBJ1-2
CASSLRVKNYGYTF
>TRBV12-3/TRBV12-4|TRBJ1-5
CASRETGSGNQPQHF
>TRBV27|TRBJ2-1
CASSLFGSYNEQFF
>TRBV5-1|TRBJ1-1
CASTAIGGNTEAFF
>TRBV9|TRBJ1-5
CASSVGWEGWQPQHF
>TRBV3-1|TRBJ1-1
CASSRATGLNTEAFF
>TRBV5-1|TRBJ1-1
CASAVQGVGDTEAFF
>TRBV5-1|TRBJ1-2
CASSNMTRPHYGYTF
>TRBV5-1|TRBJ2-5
CASSPGTGLEETQYF
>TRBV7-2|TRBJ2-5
CASSANLRGTQYF
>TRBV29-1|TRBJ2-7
CSVEVGQGARYEQYF
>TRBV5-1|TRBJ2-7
CASSTGDSYEQYF
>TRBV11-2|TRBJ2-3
CASSQPGLANTDTQYF
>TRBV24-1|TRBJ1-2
CATSPDANYGYTF
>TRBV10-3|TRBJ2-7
CAISEASGYEQYF
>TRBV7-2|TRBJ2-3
CASSKTGAGRGDTQYF
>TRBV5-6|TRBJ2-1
CASSDRGPYNEQFF
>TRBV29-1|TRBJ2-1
CSVPVAGNVEQFF
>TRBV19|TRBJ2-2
CASSMWGIRGTGELFF
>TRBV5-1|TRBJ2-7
CASSLPSYEQYF
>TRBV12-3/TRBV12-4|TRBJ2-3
CASRNRAFTDTQYF
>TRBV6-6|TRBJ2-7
CASTARTGSYEQYF
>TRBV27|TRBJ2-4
CASRTGSDIQYF
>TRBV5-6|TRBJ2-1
CASSSDRAYNEQFF
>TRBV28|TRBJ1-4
CAVTGTPEKLFF
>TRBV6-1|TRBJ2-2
CASAPMRGNGELFF
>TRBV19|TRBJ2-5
CASSDLHSQETQYF
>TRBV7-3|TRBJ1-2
CASSLGDRESYGYAF
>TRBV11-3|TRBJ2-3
CASSAGLGTDTQYF
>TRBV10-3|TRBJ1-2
CAIGDSALSFSYTF
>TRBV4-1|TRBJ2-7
CASSLPGRGEQYF
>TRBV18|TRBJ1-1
CASSPSVVQNTEAFF
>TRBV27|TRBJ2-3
CASPRSPGRPSTDTQYF
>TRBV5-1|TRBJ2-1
CASSLTSGRSSYNEQFF
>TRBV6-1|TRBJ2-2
CASRPGLLNTGELFF
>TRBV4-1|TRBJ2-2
CASSQDYGAGRELFF
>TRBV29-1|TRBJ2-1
CSAGLAAYNEQFF
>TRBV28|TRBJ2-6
CASSPRQGSSSGANVLTF
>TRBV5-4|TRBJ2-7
CASSLQGQRSYEQYF
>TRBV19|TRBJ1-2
CATSGQHYGYTF
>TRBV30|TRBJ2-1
CACRLAGSEQFF
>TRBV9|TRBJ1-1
CASSVAGGALNTEAFF
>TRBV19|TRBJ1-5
CASSIAGSNQPQHF
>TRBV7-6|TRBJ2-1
CASSPYQGIEQFF
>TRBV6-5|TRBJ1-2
CASTDRAGYTF
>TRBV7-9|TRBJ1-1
CASSLPTGGGTEAFF
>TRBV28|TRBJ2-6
CASSFDRVTGANVLTF
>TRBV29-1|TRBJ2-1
CSVDGGSYNEQFF
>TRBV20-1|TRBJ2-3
CSARDRVLSTDTQYF
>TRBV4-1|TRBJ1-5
CASSHLQGGQPQHF
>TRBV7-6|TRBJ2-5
CASSLALTSGSQETQYF
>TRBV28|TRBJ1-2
CASRGWTGDVVYGYTF